This T cell receptor (beta chain) was obtained from a study of blood T cell repertoires in COVID-19. In the study overall: Sites in the United States, Italy and Spain provided acute and convalescent COVID-19 samples. PBMCs, B-cell-depleted T cells, or T cells were the source of the cDNA or gDNA that made up the material.

Losses at the gene ends were 4 bases for V and 3 bases for J; bases not matched to a gene: 0. Germline V gene lookup returns CDR1 SGHRS and CDR2 YFSETQ. The CDR3 spans 13 residues. In the authors' methods: Amplification of reference gene primers was used by the study to estimate nucleated cell counts. TCRdb's table, derived via immunoSEQ multiplex PCR, lists solely in-frame clones and lacks some. V and J calls plus clone size are reproduced from that table; the DNA served to infer D and trimming. Among more than 15,000 clones, over 75% were seen once, and the ten largest hold more than 11%. The chain couples TRBV5-1 to TRBJ2-2; the match to TRBD1 covers 7 bases. The sample consisted of peripheral blood. This TCR was sampled from a man in his forties with active or convalescent COVID-19. The CDR3 reads CASSTGDTGELFF. CDR3 coding DNA: TGCGCCAGCAGCACAGGGGACACCGGGGAGCTGTTTTTT.